These T cell receptor beta chains were read from a single sample in a study of control samples from healthy donors and cancer patients. Data came from immunoSEQ multiplex PCR; TCRdb stores just in-frame clones and leaves some out. The sample consists of approximately 17,000 clones, approximately 91% of them appearing once. Specimen: PBMCs. These receptors all stem from a man aged 55 to 70 with head and neck cancer. Each CDR3 is given with its conserved first and last residue. D genes are given only for firm matches. The listing skips clone size in some rows; elsewhere it reads once, few, many or a size class.

TRBJ2-5 TRBD2 TRBV5-1 - TGCGCCAGCAGCCCCCGGACTAGCGGATCTGGGGAGACCCAGTACTTC CASSPRTSGSGETQYF
TRBJ2-7 - TRBV12-3/TRBV12-4 - TGTGCCAGCAGTTTTATGGGGACCTACGAGCAGTACTTC CASSFMGTYEQYF
TRBJ1-5 - TRBV10-3 once TGTGCCATCAGTGGGACTTATCAGCCCCAGCATTTT CAISGTYQPQHF
TRBJ2-1 - TRBV6-4 - TGTGCCAGCAGTGAGAAGGGGGAGCAGTTCTTC CASSEKGEQFF
TRBJ2-5 - TRBV5-1 - TGCGCCAGCAGCTCCGATCCCACGGGGCAATGGGCCCAGTACTTC CASSSDPTGQWAQYF
TRBJ2-7 TRBD2 TRBV5-1 - TGCGCCAGCAGCTTGGAAGGACCTAGCGGGGGGCGGGCCTACGAGCAGTACTTC CASSLEGPSGGRAYEQYF
TRBJ2-1 TRBD2 TRBV25-1 - TGTGCCAGCAGTGAAACGGGGGGGCACTACAATGAGCAGTTCTTC CASSETGGHYNEQFF
TRBJ1-1 TRBD1 TRBV28 - TGTGCCAGCAGTTTATCAGGGGGCGGCACTGAAGCTTTCTTT CASSLSGGGTEAFF
TRBJ1-2 - TRBV27 - TGTGCCAGCAGTACCCACCTAACGGGATATGGCTACACCTTC CASSTHLTGYGYTF
TRBJ1-1 TRBD1 TRBV7-2 - TGTGCCAGCACACGACAGGGGGCAATCACTGAAGCTTTCTTT CASTRQGAITEAFF
TRBJ2-6 - TRBV5-1 - TGCGCCAGCAGCTTGGTTTCAGGGGCCAACGTCCTGACTTTC CASSLVSGANVLTF
TRBJ1-2 TRBD1 TRBV5-1 - TGCGCCAGCAGCTACGGACAGGGAACAGGCTATGGCTACACCTTC CASSYGQGTGYGYTF
TRBJ1-1 - TRBV6-5 - TGTGCCAGCACCCCGGGCAGCCTCGGGCGCACTGAAGCTTTCTTT CASTPGSLGRTEAFF
TRBJ1-5 TRBD1 TRBV15 - TGTGCCACCAGCATGGACAGGGGGCTTGGTCAGCCCCAGCATTTT CATSMDRGLGQPQHF
TRBJ2-3 - TRBV27 - TGTGCCAGCAGTTTTACAGGGAGGGCAGATACGCAGTATTTT CASSFTGRADTQYF
TRBJ1-2 - TRBV7-8 - TGTGCCAGCAGCTTTGCCAATGTCGGGTATGGCTACACCTTC CASSFANVGYGYTF
TRBJ1-1 TRBD1 TRBV5-1 - TGCGCCAGCAGCTCACGGACAGGTGTGAACACTGAAGCTTTCTTT CASSSRTGVNTEAFF
TRBJ1-2 - TRBV19 - TGTGCCAGTAGTCCCAGCCAGGCTAACTATGGCTACACCTTC CASSPSQANYGYTF
TRBJ1-2 - TRBV25-1 once TGTGCCAGCAGGGGAGATTGGGCGGATGGCTACACCTTC CASRGDWADGYTF
TRBJ1-6 TRBD1 TRBV27 - TGTGCCAGCAGTTTAATCGGACAGGGATCTTCACCCCTCCACTTT CASSLIGQGSSPLHF
TRBJ2-2 - TRBV4-2 - TGTGCCAGCAGCCAAGAAAACAGGGGAGGCACCGGGGAGCTGTTTTTT CASSQENRGGTGELFF
TRBJ1-3 - TRBV5-1 - TGCGCCAGCAGCTTCGAAGGGGGAGCTGGAAACACCATATATTTT CASSFEGGAGNTIYF
TRBJ1-4 - TRBV5-1 - TGCGCCAGCAGCCCGGCCGGGAGGGGGGGTGAAAAACTGTTTTTT CASSPAGRGGEKLFF
TRBJ1-2 TRBD1 TRBV14 - TGTGCCAGCAGCCAAGATGCGGGACAGGGGGTTGGCTACACCTTC CASSQDAGQGVGYTF
TRBJ2-7 TRBD1 TRBV9 - TGTGCCAGCAGCGTAAGTCAAGGGGGACAGGGGGTCTACGAGCAGTACTTC CASSVSQGGQGVYEQYF
TRBJ1-4 TRBD1 TRBV18 - TGTGCCAGCTCATCCGGGACAGGGATTGCTAATGAAAAACTGTTTTTT CASSSGTGIANEKLFF
TRBJ1-1 - TRBV27 - TGTGCCAGCAGAGGGTGGGACAACACTGAAGCTTTCTTT CASRGWDNTEAFF
TRBJ1-2 TRBD1 TRBV4-2 - TGTGCCAGCAGCCAAGATCGAGGAACAGGGGATGGCTACACCTTC CASSQDRGTGDGYTF
TRBJ1-5 TRBD1 TRBV5-1 few TGCGCCAGCAGCCCACAGGGGGGAGAACAGCCCCAGCATTTT CASSPQGGEQPQHF
TRBJ2-1 TRBD2 TRBV5-5 - TGTGCCAGCACCTTGAGGCGGGGGGAGGGTGAGCAGTTCTTC CASTLRRGEGEQFF
TRBJ1-5 - TRBV5-5 - TGTGCCAGCAGCTTGGGCATCAATCAGCCCCAGCATTTT CASSLGINQPQHF
TRBJ2-1 - TRBV24-1 - TGTGCCACCAGTGACTCCATGCCAAGCTCCTACAATGAGCAGTTCTTC CATSDSMPSSYNEQFF
TRBJ2-1 TRBD1 TRBV7-8 few TGTGCCAGCAGCTTAGTCCATCCGGGACAGGGGGTAAGTGAGCAGTTCTTC CASSLVHPGQGVSEQFF
TRBJ2-7 TRBD1 TRBV25-1 - TGTGCCAGCAGGGGGACAGGAGTCTACGAGCAGTACTTC CASRGTGVYEQYF
TRBJ1-2 - TRBV10-3 - TGTGCCATCAGCCAAGACAAGAACTATGGCTACACCTTC CAISQDKNYGYTF
TRBJ2-7 - TRBV6-2/TRBV6-3 - TGTGCCAGCAGTTCAAGGTACGAGCAGTACTTC CASSSRYEQYF
TRBJ1-5 TRBD1 TRBV18 - TGTGCCAGCGCCGGTCTGGGACAGGGCAATCAGCCCCAGCATTTT CASAGLGQGNQPQHF
TRBJ1-5 - TRBV27 - TGTGCCAGCAGTTTCAGCAGGGCGAGTCAGCCCCAGCATTTT CASSFSRASQPQHF
TRBJ2-5 - TRBV4-1 - TGCGCCAGCAGCCAAGCTGGGGGGGCCGGGGAGACCCAGTACTTC CASSQAGGAGETQYF
TRBJ2-7 - TRBV14 - TGTGCCAGCAGCAGAGTGAGCTACGAGCAGTACTTC CASSRVSYEQYF
TRBJ1-1 TRBD1 TRBV18 - TGTGCCAGCTCAGCACAGGGGGGCACTGAAGCTTTCTTT CASSAQGGTEAFF
TRBJ2-7 TRBD1 TRBV6-5 - TGTGCCAGCAGTTGGGGACAGGGGGGGGGCGAGCAGTACTTC CASSWGQGGGEQYF
TRBJ1-1 - TRBV3-1/TRBV3-2 - TGTGCCAGCAGCCAAGGAGGGAACACTGAAGCTTTCTTT CASSQGGNTEAFF
TRBJ2-7 TRBD1 TRBV6-1 once TGTGCCAGCAGTGATCTCGGGACAGGATTCTACGAGCAGTACTTC CASSDLGTGFYEQYF
TRBJ2-7 - TRBV7-2 - TGTGCCAGCAGCTTGGGACCAACCACTGAGCAGTACTTC CASSLGPTTEQYF
TRBJ2-7 - TRBV2 - TGTGCCAGCAGCAGGGTCGGGTCGGGGAGCGGCGAGCAGTACTTC CASSRVGSGSGEQYF
TRBJ1-5 TRBD1 TRBV7-8 once TGTGCCAGCAGCTTGGACAGGGATCAGCCCCAGCATTTT CASSLDRDQPQHF
TRBJ2-3 TRBD2 TRBV6-6 - TGTGCCACCTCGGGACTAACTAGCACAGATACGCAGTATTTT CATSGLTSTDTQYF
TRBJ2-3 - TRBV3-1/TRBV3-2 - TGTGCCAGCAGCCCTTACAGGGTCACAGATACGCAGTATTTT CASSPYRVTDTQYF
TRBJ2-2 TRBD1 TRBV18 once TGTGCCAGCTCACCACTTGAGACAGGGTTGTCCGGGGAGCTGTTTTTT CASSPLETGLSGELFF
TRBJ2-2 - TRBV3-1/TRBV3-2 - TGTGCCAGCAGCCAAGCTGGGGGGGCCCACGGGGAGCTGTTTTTT CASSQAGGAHGELFF
TRBJ2-3 - TRBV12-3/TRBV12-4 - TGTGCCAGCAGTTTGGGCTTCACAGATACGCAGTATTTT CASSLGFTDTQYF